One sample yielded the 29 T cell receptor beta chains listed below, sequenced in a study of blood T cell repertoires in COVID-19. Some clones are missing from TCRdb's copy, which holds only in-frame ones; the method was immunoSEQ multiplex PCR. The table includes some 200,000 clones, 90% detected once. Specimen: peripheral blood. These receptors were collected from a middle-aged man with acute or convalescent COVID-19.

The CDR3 region has the DNA TGTGCCAGCAGCTATCCGTATAGCAATCAGCCCCAGCATTTT. As protein: CASSYPYSNQPQHF. The chain couples TRBV7-9 to TRBJ1-5; D ambiguous. The CDR3 covers 14 residues. With 4 bases removed from V and 0 bases from J, the gap between germline ends came to 7 bases. Looked up from germline, CDR1 is SEHNR and CDR2 is FQNEAQ (reference sequence). Full variable domain (remainder filled in from reference TRBV7-9 and TRBJ1-5): DTGVSQNPRHKITKRGQNVTFRCDPISEHNRLYWYRQTLGQGPEFLTYFQNEAQLEKSRLLSDRFSAERPKGSFSTLEIQRTEQGDSAMYLCASSYPYSNQPQHFGDGTRLSIL.

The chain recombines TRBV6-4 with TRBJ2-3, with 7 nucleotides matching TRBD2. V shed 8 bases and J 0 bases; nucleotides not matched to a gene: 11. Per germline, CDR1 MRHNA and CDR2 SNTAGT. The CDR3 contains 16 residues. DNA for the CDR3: TGTGCCAGCGGCCGGGGGGTCCTTTCTAGCACAGATACGCAGTATTTT. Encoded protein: CASGRGVLSSTDTQYF.

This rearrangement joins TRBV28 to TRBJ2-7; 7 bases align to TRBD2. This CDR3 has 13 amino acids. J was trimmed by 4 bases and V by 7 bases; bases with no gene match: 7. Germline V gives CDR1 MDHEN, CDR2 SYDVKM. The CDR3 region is CASKRGLLYEQYV. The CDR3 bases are TGTGCCAGCAAACGGGGACTACTTTACGAGCAGTACGTC.

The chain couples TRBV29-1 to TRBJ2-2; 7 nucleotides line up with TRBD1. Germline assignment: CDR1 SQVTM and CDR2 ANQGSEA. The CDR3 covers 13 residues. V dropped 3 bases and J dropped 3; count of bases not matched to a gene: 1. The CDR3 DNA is TGCAGCGTTGACAGGGGGTACACCGGGGAGCTGTTTTTT. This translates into CSVDRGYTGELFF.

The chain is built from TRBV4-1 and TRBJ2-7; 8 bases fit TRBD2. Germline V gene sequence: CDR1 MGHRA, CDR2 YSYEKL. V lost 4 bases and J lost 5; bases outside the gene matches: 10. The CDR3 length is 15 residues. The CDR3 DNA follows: TGCGCCAGCAGCCCCGGGGCTAGCGGGTTGCACGAGCAGTACTTC. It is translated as CASSPGASGLHEQYF.

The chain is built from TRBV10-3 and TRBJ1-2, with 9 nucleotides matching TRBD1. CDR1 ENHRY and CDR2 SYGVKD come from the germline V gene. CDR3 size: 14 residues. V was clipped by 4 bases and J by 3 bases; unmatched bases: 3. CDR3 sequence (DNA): TGTGCCATCAGTGGGGACAGGGCTGACTATGGCTACACCTTC. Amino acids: CAISGDRADYGYTF.

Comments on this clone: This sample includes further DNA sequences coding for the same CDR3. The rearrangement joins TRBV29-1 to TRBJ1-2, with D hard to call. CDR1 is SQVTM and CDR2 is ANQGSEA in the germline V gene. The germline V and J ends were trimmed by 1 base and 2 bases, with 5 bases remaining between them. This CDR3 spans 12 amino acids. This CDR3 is CSVEGRNYGYTF. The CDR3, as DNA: TGCAGCGTTGAAGGCAGAAACTATGGCTACACCTTC.

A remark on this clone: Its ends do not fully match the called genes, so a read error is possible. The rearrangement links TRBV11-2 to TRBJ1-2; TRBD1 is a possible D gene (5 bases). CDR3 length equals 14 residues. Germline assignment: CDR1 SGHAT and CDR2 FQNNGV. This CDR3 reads CASSSQDLNYGYTF. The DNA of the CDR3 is TGTGCCAGTAGCTCACAGGATCTGAACTATGGCTACACCTTC.

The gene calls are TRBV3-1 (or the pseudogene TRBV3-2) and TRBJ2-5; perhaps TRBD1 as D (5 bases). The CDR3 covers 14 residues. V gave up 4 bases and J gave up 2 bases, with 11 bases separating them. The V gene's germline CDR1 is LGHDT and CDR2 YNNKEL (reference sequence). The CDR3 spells CASSLRVLQETQYF. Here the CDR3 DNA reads TGTGCCAGCAGCCTCAGGGTTTTACAAGAGACCCAGTACTTC.

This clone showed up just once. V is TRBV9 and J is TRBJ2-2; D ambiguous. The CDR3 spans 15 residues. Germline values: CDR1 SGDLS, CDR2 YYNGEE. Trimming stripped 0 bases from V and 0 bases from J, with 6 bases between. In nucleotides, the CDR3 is TGTGCCAGCAGCGTAGATGGGCCGAACACCGGGGAGCTGTTTTTT. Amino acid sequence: CASSVDGPNTGELFF.

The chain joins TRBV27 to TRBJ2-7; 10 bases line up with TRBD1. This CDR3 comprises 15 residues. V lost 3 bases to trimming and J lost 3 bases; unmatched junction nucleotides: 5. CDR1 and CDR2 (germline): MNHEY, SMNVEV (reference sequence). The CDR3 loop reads CASSFSGTGVYEQYV. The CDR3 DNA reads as TGTGCCAGCAGTTTTTCCGGGACAGGGGTCTACGAGCAGTACGTC.

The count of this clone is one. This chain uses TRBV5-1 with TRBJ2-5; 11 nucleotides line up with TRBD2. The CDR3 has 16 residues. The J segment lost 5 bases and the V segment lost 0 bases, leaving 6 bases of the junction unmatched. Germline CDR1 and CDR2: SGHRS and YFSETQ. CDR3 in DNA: TGCGCCAGCAGCTTGGCCACTAGCGGGAGTGGTGAGACCCAGTACTTC. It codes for CASSLATSGSGETQYF. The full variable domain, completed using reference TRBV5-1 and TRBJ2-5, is KAGVTQTPRYLIKTRGQQVTLSCSPISGHRSVSWYQQTPGQGLQFLFEYFSETQRNKGNFPGRFSGRQFSNSRSEMNVSTLELGDSALYLCASSLATSGSGETQYFGPGTRLLVL.

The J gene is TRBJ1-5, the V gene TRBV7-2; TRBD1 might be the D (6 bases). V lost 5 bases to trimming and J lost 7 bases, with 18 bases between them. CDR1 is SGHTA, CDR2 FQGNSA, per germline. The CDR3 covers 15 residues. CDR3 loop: CASSQTTGTGQPQHF. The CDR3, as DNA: TGTGCCAGCAGCCAAACAACAGGGACCGGACAGCCCCAGCATTTT. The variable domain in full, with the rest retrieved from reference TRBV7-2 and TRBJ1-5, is GAGVSQSPSNKVTEKGKDVELRCDPISGHTALYWYRQSLGQGLEFLIYFQGNSAPDKSGLPSDRFSAERTGGSVSTLTIQRTQQEDSAVYLCASSQTTGTGQPQHFGDGTRLSIL.

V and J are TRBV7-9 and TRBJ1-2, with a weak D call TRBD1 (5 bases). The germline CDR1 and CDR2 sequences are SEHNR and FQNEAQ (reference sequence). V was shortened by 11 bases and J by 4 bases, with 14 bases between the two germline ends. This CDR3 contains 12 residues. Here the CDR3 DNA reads TGTGCCGGGGGGGAGGGATCCTATGGCTACACCTTC. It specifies CAGGEGSYGYTF.

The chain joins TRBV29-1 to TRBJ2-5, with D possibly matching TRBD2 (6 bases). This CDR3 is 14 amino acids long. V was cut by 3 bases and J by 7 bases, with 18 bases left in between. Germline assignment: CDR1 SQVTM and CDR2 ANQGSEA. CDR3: CSVERGFGDWTQYF. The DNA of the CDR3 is TGCAGCGTTGAGCGGGGTTTTGGGGATTGGACCCAGTACTTC.

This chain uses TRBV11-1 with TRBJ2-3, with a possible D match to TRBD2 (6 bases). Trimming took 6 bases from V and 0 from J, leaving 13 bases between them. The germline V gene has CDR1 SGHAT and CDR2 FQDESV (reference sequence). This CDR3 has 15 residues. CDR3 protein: CASRPGAASTDTQYF. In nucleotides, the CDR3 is TGTGCCAGCAGGCCGGGAGCGGCTAGCACAGATACGCAGTATTTT.

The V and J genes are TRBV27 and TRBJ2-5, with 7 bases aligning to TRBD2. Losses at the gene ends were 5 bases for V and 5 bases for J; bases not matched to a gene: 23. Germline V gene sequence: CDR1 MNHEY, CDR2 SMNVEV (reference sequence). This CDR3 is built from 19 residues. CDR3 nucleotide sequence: TGTGCCAGCAGTCCCGTCAGCGGTTTTGCGGGAGTGGGGTTGGAGACCCAGTACTTC. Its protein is CASSPVSGFAGVGLETQYF.

The CDR3 sequence is CASSPGLPPDTQYF. CDR3 coding DNA: TGTGCCAGCTCACCGGGACTCCCGCCAGATACGCAGTATTTT. This rearrangement joins TRBV18 to TRBJ2-3; D is perhaps TRBD2 (6 bases). With 3 bases removed from V and 4 bases from J, the gap between germline ends came to 11 bases. The CDR3 consists of 14 residues. The germline gives CDR1 KGHSH, CDR2 LQKENI.

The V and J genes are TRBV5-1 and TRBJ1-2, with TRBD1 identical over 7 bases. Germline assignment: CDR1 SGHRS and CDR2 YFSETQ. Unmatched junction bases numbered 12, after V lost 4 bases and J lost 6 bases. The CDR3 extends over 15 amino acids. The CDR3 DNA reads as TGCGCCAGCAGCCCCGTCCTGACAGGGTGGGATGGCTACACCTTC. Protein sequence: CASSPVLTGWDGYTF.

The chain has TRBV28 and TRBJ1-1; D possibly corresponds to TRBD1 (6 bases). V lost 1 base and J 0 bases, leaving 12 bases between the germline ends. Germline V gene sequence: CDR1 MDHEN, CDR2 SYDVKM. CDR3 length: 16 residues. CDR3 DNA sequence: TGTGCCAGCAGTTTATTTTCAGGGGTCTTGAACACTGAAGCTTTCTTT. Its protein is CASSLFSGVLNTEAFF.

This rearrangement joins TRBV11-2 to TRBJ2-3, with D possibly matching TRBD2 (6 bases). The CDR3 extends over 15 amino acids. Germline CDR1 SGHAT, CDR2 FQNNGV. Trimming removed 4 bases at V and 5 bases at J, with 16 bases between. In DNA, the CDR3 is TGTGCCAGCAGCTCATTAAAAAGGCGGGGAGATACGCAGTATTTT. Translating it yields CASSSLKRRGDTQYF.

The CDR3 reads CASSSGLLQETQYF. For the CDR3, the DNA is TGTGCCAGCAGCTCGGGACTCCTCCAAGAGACCCAGTACTTC. The chain carries TRBV5-8 and TRBJ2-5; TRBD2 might be the D (6 bases). Germline-derived CDR1 and CDR2 are SGHTS and YDEGEE. This CDR3 spans 14 amino acids. V was trimmed by 3 bases and J by 1 base, leaving 10 bases between them.

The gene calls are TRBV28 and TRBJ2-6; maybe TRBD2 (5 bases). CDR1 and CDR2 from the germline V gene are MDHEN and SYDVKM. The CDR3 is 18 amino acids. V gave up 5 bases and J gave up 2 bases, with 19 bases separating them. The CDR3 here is CASSPPRIGEPGANVLTF. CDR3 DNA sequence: TGTGCCAGCAGTCCCCCCCGTATCGGGGAGCCTGGGGCCAACGTCCTGACTTTC. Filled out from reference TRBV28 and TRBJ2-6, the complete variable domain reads DVKVTQSSRYLVKRTGEKVFLECVQDMDHENMFWYRQDPGLGLRLIYFSYDVKMKEKGDIPEGYSVSREKKERFSLILESASTNQTSMYLCASSPPRIGEPGANVLTFGAGSRLTVL.

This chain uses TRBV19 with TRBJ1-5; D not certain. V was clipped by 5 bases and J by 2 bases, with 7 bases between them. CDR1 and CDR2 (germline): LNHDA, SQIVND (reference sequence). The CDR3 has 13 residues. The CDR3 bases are TGTGCCAGTAGTCCCCCGGGCAATCAGCCCCAGCATTTT. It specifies CASSPPGNQPQHF.

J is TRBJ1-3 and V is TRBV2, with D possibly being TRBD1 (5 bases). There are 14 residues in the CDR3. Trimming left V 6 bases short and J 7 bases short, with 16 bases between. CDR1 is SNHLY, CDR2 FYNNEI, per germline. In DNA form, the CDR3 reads TGTGCCAGCAGGGCGGGAGGCCAGGGCAACACCATATATTTT. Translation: CASRAGGQGNTIYF.

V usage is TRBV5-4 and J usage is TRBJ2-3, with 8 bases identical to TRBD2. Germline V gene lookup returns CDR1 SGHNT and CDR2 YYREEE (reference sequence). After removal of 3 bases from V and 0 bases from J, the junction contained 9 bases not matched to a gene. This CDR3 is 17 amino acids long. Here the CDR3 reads CASSSPIVAGSTDTQYF. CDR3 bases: TGTGCCAGCAGCTCCCCGATCGTAGCGGGGAGCACAGATACGCAGTATTTT. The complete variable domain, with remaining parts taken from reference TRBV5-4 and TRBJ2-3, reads ETGVTQSPTHLIKTRGQQVTLRCSSQSGHNTVSWYQQALGQGPQFIFQYYREEENGRGNFPPRFSGLQFPNYSSELNVNALELDDSALYLCASSSPIVAGSTDTQYFGPGTRLTVL.

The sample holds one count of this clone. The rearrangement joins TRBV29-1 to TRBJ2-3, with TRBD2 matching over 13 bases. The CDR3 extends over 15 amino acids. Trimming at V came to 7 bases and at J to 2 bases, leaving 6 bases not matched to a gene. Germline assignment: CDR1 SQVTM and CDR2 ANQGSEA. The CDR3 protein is CSEVGLAGDTDTQYF. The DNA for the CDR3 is TGCAGCGAAGTAGGACTAGCGGGGGACACAGATACGCAGTATTTT.

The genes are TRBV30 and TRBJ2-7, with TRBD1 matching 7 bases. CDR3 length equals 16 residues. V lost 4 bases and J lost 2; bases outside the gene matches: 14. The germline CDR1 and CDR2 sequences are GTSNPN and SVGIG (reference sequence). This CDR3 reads CAWNPRRAGGTYEQYF. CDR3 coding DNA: TGTGCCTGGAATCCAAGAAGGGCAGGGGGAACCTACGAGCAGTACTTC.

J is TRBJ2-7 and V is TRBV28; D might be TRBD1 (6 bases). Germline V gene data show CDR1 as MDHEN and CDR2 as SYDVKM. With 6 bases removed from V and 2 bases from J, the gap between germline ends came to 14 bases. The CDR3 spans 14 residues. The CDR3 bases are TGTGCCAGCAGCCAAATGGACAGAGCCTACGAGCAGTACGTC. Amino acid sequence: CASSQMDRAYEQYV.